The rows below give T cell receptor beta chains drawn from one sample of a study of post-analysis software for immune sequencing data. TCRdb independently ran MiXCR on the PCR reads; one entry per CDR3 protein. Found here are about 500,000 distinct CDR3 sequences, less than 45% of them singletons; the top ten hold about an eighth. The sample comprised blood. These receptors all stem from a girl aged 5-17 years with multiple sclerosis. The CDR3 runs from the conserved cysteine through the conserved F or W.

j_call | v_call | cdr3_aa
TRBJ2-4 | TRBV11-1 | CASSLETEQYF
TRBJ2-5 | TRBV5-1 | CASSFGQGAETQYF
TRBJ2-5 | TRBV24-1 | CATSEVTGEETQYF
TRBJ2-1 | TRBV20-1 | CSASPGLAASYNEQFF
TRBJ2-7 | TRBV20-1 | CSAAPGQEPYEQYF
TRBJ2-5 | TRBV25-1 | CASSRQAFQETQYF
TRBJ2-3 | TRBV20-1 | CSAREALAGHTDTQYF
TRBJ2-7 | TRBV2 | CASRLAFEQYF
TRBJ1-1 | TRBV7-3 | CASRRDHMNTEAFF
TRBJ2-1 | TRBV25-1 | CASKRPERQGNGWNEQFF
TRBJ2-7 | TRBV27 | CASSVAGRVYEQYF
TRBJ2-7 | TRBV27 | CASSLSTSGLGEQYF
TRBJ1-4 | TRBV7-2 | CASSPGQGGTNEKLFF
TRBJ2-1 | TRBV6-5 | CASSPAGVFSGNEQFF
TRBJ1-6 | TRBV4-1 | CASSQDLGTDYSPLHF
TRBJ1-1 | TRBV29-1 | CSAPTPTGKMNTEAFF
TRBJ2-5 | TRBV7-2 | CASSPIQGIQETQYF
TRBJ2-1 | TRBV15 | CATSRDLGLAGDRSYNEQFF
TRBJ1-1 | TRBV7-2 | CASSWTEYEAFF
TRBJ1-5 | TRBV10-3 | CAISERGGGYSNQPQHF
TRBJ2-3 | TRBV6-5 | CASRTPDTQYF
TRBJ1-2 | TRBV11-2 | CASSSRSFYGYTF
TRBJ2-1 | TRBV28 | CASSLMQSSYNERFF
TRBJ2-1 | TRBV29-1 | CSVQLAGKYNEQFF
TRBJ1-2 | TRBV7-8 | CASSPGVNYGYTF
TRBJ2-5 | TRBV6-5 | CASSYPAGTGQETQYF
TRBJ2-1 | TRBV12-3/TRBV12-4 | CASSPLGLAGYNEQFF
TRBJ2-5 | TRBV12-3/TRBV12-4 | CASSLVSAQGTQYF
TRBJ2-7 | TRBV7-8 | CASSSREGSFYEQYF
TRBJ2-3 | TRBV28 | CASSLRDTQYF
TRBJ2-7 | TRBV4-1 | CASSQPKEGVGPYEQYF
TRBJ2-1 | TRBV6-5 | CASSSGTPKYNEQFF
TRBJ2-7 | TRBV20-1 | CSARLAGSYEQYF
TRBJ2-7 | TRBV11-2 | CASSLAGGGPYEQYF
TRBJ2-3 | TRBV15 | CATSGSFRTGRDTQYF
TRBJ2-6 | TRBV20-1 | CSASRDRLGGANVLTF
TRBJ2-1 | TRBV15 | CATSRDRPDEQFF
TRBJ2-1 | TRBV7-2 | CASRPFPASGSYNEQFF
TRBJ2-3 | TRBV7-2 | CASSPISRLAGITDTQYF
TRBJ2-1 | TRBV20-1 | CSARVTSGTGEYNEQFF
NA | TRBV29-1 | CSVEKRAYEQYF
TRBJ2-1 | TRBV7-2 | CASSFFRSSYNEQFF
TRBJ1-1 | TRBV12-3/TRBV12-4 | CASSLRAGGTEAFF
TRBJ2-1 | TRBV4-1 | CASSQDLDEQFF
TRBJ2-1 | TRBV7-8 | CASSPQLGEQFF
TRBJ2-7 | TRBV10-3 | CVIREAESSYEQYF
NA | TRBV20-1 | CSARNSWGSGAYNEQYF
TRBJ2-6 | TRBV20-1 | CSARKANVLTF
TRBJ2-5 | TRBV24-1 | CATMSLAGGVETQYF
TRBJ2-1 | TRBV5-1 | CASTPIAGGGYNEQFF
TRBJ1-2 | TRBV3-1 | CASSRQEGTYGYTF
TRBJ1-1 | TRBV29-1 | CSVRGLLMNTVAFF
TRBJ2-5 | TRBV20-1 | CSARVQWGPPQETQYF
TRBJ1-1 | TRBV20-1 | CSASRQRTEAFF
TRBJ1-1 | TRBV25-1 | CASSATGGLGTEAFF